Sequencing of this TCR beta chain was carried out in a study of beta chain features in type 1 diabetes. This clone was seen a few times. V was pared by 5 bases and J by 7 bases, with 6 bases of the junction left unmatched. Germline CDR1 and CDR2: SGHTA and FQGTGA. The CDR3 totals 13 residues. CD45RO/CCR7/CD25/CD127/CD95/CD27 staining was used to isolate CD4+ naive, central memory, regulatory and stem cell-like memory cells by sorting. Investigators reverse transcribed all isolated RNA, so they sequenced expressed TCRB transcripts. The repertoire was sequenced with immunoSEQ multiplex PCR; TCRdb's copy has only in-frame clones and lacks some. The sample holds under 800,000 clones, 15% to 17% seen once.

Sequencing used naive CD4+ T cells from blood. The rearrangement joins TRBV7-3 to TRBJ1-2, with 8 bases identical to TRBD1. This receptor was taken from a man younger than 35 in good health. The CDR3 loop reads CASSPGTGLGYTF. The CDR3 DNA reads as TGTGCCAGCAGCCCAGGGACAGGTCTTGGCTACACCTTC.